The source of this T cell receptor beta chain is a study of blood T cells in healthy people across ages. The junction had 15 bases not matched to a gene; V was cut back by 6 bases and J by 7 bases. The CDR3 contains 17 residues. Through a sample-barcoded 5' primer and a J-beta primer mix, a second PCR was run for roughly 6 to 11 cycles. TCRdb itself ran the 5' RACE reads through MiXCR, one entry per CDR3 protein. Here the sample spans hundreds of thousands of distinct CDR3 sequences, under 45% being singletons. This chain joins TRBV12-3 or TRBV12-4 and TRBJ1-2; 12 bases match TRBD1. This clonotype originated in a man in his 60s in good health. Source material: blood. The CDR3 coding sequence is TGTGCCAGCAGCCAAGTCCCGGGACAGGGGGCGACAGGTGGCTACACCTTC. Protein sequence: CASSQVPGQGATGGYTF.